This TCR beta chain was profiled in a study of T cell responses to AZD1222 COVID-19 vaccine. General study results and limits: Baseline serostatus was positive in only five to seven AZD1222 recipients. Reportedly, nearly half of unique spike TCRs recognized epitopes outside B.1.351/B.1.1.7 mutations.

Points on this clone: Its antigen is as yet unknown.

The CDR3 has 15 residues. V was shortened by 4 bases and J by 7 bases, with 17 bases between the two germline ends. CDR1 and CDR2 (germline): MDHEN, SYDVKM. Libraries were prepared by immunoSEQ multiplex PCR; TCRdb keeps only in-frame clonotypes and omits some of them. This sample has over 100,000 clones; roughly 93% occur once, and the top ten carry roughly 0.98%. This chain joins TRBV28 and TRBJ2-1; D is unresolved. The sample was peripheral blood, taken 28 days after the second AZD1222 dose. The sequence was collected from an adult who received the AZD1222 COVID-19 vaccine. CDR3 sequence (DNA): TGTGCCAGCAGTTCCCCCTCGGGTCTGGGGAATGAGCAGTTCTTC. Its protein product is CASSSPSGLGNEQFF.